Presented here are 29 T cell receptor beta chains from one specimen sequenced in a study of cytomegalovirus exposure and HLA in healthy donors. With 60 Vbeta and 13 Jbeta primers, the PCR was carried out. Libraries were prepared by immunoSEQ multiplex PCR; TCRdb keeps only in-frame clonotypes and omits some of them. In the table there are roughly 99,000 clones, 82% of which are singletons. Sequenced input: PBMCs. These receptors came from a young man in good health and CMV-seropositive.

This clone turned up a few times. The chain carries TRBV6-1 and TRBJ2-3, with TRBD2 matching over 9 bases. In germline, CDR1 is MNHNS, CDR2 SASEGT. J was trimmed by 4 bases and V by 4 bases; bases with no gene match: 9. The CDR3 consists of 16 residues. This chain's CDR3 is CASSVLAGQAADTQYF. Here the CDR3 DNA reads TGTGCCAGCAGTGTCCTAGCGGGGCAGGCGGCAGATACGCAGTATTTT.

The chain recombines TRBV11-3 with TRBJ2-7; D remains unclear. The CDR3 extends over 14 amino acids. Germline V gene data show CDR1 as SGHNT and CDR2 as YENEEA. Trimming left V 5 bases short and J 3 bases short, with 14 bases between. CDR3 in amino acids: CASSTNTFLYEQYF. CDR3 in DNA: TGTGCCAGCAGCACCAACACGTTCCTCTACGAGCAGTACTTC.

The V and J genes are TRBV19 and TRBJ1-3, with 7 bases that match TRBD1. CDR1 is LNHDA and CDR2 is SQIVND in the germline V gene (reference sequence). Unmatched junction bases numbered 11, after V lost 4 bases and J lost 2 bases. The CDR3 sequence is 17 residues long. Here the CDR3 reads CASSTRQGRKTGNTIYF. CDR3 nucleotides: TGTGCCAGTAGTACCCGACAGGGAAGAAAAACTGGAAACACCATATATTTT.

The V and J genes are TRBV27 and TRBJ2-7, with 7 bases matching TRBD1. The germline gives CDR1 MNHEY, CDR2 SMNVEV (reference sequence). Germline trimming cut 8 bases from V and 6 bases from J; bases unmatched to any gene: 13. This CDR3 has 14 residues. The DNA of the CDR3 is TGTGCCAGCGGGTACCTCGGACAGGTCGGCGAGCAGTACTTC. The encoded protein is CASGYLGQVGEQYF.

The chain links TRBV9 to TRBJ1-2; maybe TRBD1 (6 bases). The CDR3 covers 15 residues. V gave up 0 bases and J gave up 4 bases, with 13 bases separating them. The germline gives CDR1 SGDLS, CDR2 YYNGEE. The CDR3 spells CASSVDQGPGYGYTF. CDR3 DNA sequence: TGTGCCAGCAGCGTAGATCAGGGGCCCGGCTATGGCTACACCTTC.

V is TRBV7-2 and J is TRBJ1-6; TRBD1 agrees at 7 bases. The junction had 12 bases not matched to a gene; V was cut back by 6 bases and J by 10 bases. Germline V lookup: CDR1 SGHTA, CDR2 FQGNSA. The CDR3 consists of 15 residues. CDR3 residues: CASRTTGRFQSPLHF. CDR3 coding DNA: TGTGCCAGCAGAACGACAGGGAGGTTCCAGTCACCCCTCCACTTT.

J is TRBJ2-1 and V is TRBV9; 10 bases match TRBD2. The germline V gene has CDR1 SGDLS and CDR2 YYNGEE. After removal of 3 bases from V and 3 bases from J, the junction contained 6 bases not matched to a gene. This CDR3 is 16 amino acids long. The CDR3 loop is CASSASSGGHYNEQFF. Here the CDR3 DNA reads TGTGCCAGCAGCGCGAGTAGCGGGGGGCACTACAATGAGCAGTTCTTC.

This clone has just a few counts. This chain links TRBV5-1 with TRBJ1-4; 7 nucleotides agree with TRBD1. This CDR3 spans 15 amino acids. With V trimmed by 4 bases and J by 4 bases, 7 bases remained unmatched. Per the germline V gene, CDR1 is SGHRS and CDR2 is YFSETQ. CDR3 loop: CASSGWTGYNEKLFF. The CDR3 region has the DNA TGCGCCAGCAGCGGCTGGACAGGCTATAATGAAAAACTGTTTTTT.

The CDR3 region is CASSLGRGESAYEQYF. Here the CDR3 DNA reads TGTGCCAGCAGCTTAGGTAGGGGTGAGAGTGCTTACGAGCAGTACTTC. The V and J genes are TRBV7-9 and TRBJ2-7; D perhaps matches TRBD1 (5 bases). Germline loops: CDR1 SEHNR, CDR2 FQNEAQ (reference sequence). CDR3 length equals 16 residues. The V end lost 1 base, the J end lost 4 bases, and 17 bases lay between the germline ends.

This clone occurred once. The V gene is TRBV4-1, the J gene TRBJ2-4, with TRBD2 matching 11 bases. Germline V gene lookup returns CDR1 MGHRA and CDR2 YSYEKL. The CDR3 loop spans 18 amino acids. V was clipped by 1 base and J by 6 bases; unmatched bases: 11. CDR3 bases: TGCGCCAGCAGCCAAGGCTCCCCTAGCGGGGGGAGGAGAAACATTCAGTACTTC. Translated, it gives CASSQGSPSGGRRNIQYF.

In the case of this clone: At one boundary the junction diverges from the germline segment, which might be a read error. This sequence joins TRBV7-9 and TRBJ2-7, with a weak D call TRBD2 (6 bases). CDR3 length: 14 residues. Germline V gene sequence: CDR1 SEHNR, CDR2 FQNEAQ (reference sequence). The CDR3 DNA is TGTTCCAGCAGCCAAACGGGACTGAACTACGAGCAGTACTTC. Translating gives CSSSQTGLNYEQYF.

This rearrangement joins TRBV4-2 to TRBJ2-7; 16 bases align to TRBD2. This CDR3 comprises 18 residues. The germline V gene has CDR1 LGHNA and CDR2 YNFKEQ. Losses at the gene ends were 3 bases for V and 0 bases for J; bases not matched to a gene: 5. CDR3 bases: TGTGCCAGCAGCCATACCGGGACTAGCGGGGGGGCCTCCTACGAGCAGTACTTC. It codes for CASSHTGTSGGASYEQYF.

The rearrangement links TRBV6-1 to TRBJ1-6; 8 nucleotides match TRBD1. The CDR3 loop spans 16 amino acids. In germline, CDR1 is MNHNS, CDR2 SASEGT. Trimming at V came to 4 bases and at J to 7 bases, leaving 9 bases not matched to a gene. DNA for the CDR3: TGTGCCAGCAGTGCAGGGGGCGCGTCAGCGAATTCACCCCTCCACTTT. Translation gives CASSAGGASANSPLHF.

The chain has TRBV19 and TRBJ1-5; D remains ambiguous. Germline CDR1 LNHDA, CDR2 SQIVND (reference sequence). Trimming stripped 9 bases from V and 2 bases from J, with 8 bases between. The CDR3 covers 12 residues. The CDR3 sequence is CASQQRNQPQHF. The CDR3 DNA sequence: TGTGCCAGCCAACAGCGCAATCAGCCCCAGCATTTT. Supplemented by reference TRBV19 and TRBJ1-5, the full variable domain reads DGGITQSPKYLFRKEGQNVTLSCEQNLNHDAMYWYRQDPGQGLRLIYYSQIVNDFQKGDIAEGYSVSREKKESFPLTVTSAQKNPTAFYLCASQQRNQPQHFGDGTRLSIL.

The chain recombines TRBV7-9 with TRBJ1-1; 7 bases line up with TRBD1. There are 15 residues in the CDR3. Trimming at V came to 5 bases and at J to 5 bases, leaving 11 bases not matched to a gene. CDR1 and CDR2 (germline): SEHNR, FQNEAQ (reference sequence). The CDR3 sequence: CASSPRGAEGTEAFF. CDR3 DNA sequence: TGTGCCAGCAGCCCCAGGGGGGCAGAGGGGACTGAAGCTTTCTTT.

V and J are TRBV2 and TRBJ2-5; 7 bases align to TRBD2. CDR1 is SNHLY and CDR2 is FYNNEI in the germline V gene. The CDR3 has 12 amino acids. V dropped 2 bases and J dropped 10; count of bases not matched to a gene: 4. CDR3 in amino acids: CASSELGRGQYF. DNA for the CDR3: TGTGCCAGCAGTGAATTAGGGAGGGGCCAGTACTTC.

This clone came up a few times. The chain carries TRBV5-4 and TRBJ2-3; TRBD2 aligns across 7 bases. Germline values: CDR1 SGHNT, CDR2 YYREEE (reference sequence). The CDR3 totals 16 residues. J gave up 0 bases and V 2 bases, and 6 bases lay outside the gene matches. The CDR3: CASSLGSGVSTDTQYF. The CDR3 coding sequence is TGTGCCAGCAGCTTAGGGAGCGGGGTGAGCACAGATACGCAGTATTTT.

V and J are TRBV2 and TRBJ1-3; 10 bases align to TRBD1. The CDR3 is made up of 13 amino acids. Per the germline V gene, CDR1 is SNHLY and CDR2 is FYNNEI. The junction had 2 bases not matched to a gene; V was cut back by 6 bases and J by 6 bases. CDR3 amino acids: CASRGTGENTIYF. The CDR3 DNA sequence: TGTGCCAGCAGGGGGACAGGGGAAAACACCATATATTTT.

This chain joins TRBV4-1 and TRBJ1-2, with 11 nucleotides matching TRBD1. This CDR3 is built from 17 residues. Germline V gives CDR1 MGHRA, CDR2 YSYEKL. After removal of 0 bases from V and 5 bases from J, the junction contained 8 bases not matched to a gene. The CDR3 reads CASSQDIRDRGKYGYTF. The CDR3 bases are TGCGCCAGCAGCCAAGATATTAGGGACAGGGGGAAGTATGGCTACACCTTC.

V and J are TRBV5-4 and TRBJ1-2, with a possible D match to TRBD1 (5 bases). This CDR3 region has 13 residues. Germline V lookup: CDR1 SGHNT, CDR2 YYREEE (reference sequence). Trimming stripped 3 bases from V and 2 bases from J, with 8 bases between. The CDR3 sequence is CASSWGRNYGYTF. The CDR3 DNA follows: TGTGCCAGCAGCTGGGGCAGAAACTATGGCTACACCTTC.

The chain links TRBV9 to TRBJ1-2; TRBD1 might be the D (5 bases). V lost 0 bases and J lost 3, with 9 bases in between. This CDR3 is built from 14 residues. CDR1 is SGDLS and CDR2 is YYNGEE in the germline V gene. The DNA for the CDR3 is TGTGCCAGCAGCGTAGCAGGGTTCGACTATGGCTACACCTTC. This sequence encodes CASSVAGFDYGYTF.

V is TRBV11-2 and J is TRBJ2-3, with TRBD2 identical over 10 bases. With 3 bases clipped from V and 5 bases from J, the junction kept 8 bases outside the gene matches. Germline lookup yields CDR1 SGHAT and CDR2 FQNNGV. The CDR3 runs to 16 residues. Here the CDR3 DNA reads TGTGCCAGCAGCTTCAAAAGCGGGGGGGCAAGAGATACGCAGTATTTT. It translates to CASSFKSGGARDTQYF.

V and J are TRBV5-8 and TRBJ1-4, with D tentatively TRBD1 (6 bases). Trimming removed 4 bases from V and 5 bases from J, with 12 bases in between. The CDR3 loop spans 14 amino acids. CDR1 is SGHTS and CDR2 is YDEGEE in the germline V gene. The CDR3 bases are TGTGCCAGCAGCATGGGACAACCGAATGAAAAACTGTTTTTT. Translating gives CASSMGQPNEKLFF. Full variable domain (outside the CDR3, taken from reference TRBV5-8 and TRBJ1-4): EAGVTQSPTHLIKTRGQQATLRCSPISGHTSVYWYQQALGLGLQFLLWYDEGEERNRGNFPPRFSGRQFPNYSSELNVNALELEDSALYLCASSMGQPNEKLFFGSGTQLSVL.

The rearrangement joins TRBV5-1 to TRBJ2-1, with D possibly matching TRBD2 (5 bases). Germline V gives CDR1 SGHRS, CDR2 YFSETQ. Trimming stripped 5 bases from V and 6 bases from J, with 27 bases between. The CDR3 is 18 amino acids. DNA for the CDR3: TGCGCCAGCAGACATGATGTGCGCCAAAGCATTCGGGGCAATGAGCAGTTCTTC. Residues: CASRHDVRQSIRGNEQFF.

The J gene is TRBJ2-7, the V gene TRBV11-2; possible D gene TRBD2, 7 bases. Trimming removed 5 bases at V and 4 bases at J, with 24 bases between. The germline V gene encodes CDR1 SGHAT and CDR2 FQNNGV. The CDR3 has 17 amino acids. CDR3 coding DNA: TGTGCCAGCAGCGGAGGTATCCGAGGGGGGGAGGAATACGAGCAGTACTTC. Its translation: CASSGGIRGGEEYEQYF.

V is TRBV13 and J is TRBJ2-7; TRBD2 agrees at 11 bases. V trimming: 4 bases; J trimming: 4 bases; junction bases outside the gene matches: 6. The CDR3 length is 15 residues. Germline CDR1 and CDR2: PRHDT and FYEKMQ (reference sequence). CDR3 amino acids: CASSYSGGAKYEQYF. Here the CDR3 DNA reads TGTGCCAGCAGCTATAGCGGGGGGGCGAAGTACGAGCAGTACTTC.

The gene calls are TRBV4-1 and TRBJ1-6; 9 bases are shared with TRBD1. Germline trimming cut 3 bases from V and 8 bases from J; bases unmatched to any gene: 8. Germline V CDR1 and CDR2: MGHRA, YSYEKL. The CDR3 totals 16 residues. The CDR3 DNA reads TGCGCCAGCAGCCAGGCGACAGGGGGACCTGATTCACCCCTCCACTTT. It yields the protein CASSQATGGPDSPLHF.

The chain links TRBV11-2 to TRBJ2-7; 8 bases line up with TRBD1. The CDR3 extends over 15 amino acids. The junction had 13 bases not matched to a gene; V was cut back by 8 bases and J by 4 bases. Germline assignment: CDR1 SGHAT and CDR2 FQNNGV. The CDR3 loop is CASRPPGQGRYEQYF. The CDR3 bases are TGTGCCAGCCGTCCCCCCGGACAGGGAAGGTACGAGCAGTACTTC.

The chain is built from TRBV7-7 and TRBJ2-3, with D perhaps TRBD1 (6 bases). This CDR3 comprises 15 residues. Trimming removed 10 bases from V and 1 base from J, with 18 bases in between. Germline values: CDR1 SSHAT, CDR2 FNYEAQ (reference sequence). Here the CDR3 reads CAKGGRDHGTDTQYF. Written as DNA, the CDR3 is TGTGCCAAAGGGGGTAGGGACCATGGCACAGATACGCAGTATTTT.